These 9 T cell receptor beta chains share one sample of origin, sequenced in a study of blood T cell repertoires in COVID-19. Assay: immunoSEQ multiplex PCR; the TCRdb copy retains only in-frame clones and omits some. The sample contains 95,000 to 150,000 clones, roughly 84% of which appear only once. The sequenced sample was PBMCs or T cells enriched from blood (not recorded which). These receptors all stem from a woman between 25 and 40 years old who had recovered from COVID-19.

V usage is TRBV19 and J usage is TRBJ2-2; maybe TRBD1 (6 bases). The germline V gene encodes CDR1 LNHDA and CDR2 SQIVND (reference sequence). The CDR3 consists of 14 residues. The V and J ends lost 3 bases and 4 bases respectively, with 9 bases between them. CDR3 nucleotide sequence: TGTGCCAGTAGTATTGGACAGAGCACCGGGGAGCTGTTTTTT. It codes for CASSIGQSTGELFF.

V gene TRBV2 combines with J gene TRBJ1-3; tentatively, D is TRBD1 (5 bases). V gave up 2 bases and J gave up 1 base, with 15 bases separating them. Germline V gives CDR1 SNHLY, CDR2 FYNNEI. The CDR3 loop spans 17 amino acids. CDR3 region: CASSERRGVGSGNTIYF. As DNA, the CDR3 is TGTGCCAGCAGTGAACGGCGGGGGGTCGGGTCTGGAAACACCATATATTTT.

The chain uses TRBV7-6 and TRBJ1-3; D might be TRBD1 (5 bases). V lost 5 bases to trimming and J lost 3 bases, with 14 bases between them. This CDR3 has 15 residues. Germline CDR1 and CDR2: SGHVS and FNYEAQ. The CDR3 protein is CASSPVGGYGNTIYF. The CDR3 DNA reads TGTGCCAGCAGCCCTGTGGGGGGTTATGGAAACACCATATATTTT.

This clone was found a few times. The chain combines TRBV19 with TRBJ2-6; the D gene is possibly TRBD2 (5 bases). Germline V gene data show CDR1 as LNHDA and CDR2 as SQIVND (reference sequence). Between the trimmed V and J ends, which lost 5 bases and 0 bases, there was a span of 8 bases. The CDR3 spans 15 residues. This chain's CDR3 is CASSGGHSGANVLTF. The CDR3 coding sequence is TGTGCCAGTAGTGGAGGCCACTCTGGGGCCAACGTCCTGACTTTC.

The rearrangement uses TRBV28 and TRBJ1-2; no firm D call. V was pared by 7 bases and J by 4 bases, with 16 bases between. There are 14 residues in the CDR3. Germline CDR1 reads MDHEN; CDR2 reads SYDVKM. Written as DNA, the CDR3 is TGTGCCAGCAAGTATCGAGCTCGTTCCTATGGCTACACCTTC. Its protein product is CASKYRARSYGYTF.

V and J are TRBV19 and TRBJ1-5; 9 bases are a match to TRBD1. The V gene end was trimmed by 7 bases and the J gene end by 6 bases; junction bases not matched to a gene: 7. Germline V gives CDR1 LNHDA, CDR2 SQIVND (reference sequence). The CDR3 consists of 14 residues. This CDR3 is CASTTDRGVQPQHF. CDR3 DNA: TGTGCCAGTACCACCGACAGGGGGGTTCAGCCCCAGCATTTT.

V is TRBV5-6 and J is TRBJ1-4; TRBD1 might be the D (5 bases). Germline V gives CDR1 SGHDT, CDR2 YYEEEE. With 4 bases removed from V and 8 bases from J, the gap between germline ends came to 18 bases. The CDR3 contains 15 residues. The CDR3 DNA follows: TGTGCCAGCAGCGGGAGGGTGCAGGGTGAGGAAAAACTGTTTTTT. This encodes CASSGRVQGEEKLFF.

The chain employs TRBV6-5 and TRBJ2-7; 7 bases are a match to TRBD1. CDR1 MNHEY and CDR2 SVGAGI come from the germline V gene. The CDR3 covers 15 residues. The V segment lost 2 bases and the J segment 0 bases; nucleotides outside the gene matches: 4. CDR3 sequence (DNA): TGTGCCAGCAGTTACCAGACAGGGATCTCCTACGAGCAGTACTTC. Amino acid sequence: CASSYQTGISYEQYF.

The gene calls are TRBV18 and TRBJ2-2; 8 bases are a match to TRBD1. The V segment lost 2 bases and the J segment 5 bases; nucleotides outside the gene matches: 7. The CDR3 runs to 16 residues. Germline V gene lookup returns CDR1 KGHSH and CDR2 LQKENI. The CDR3 loop is CASSPSGQGGTGELFF. In DNA, the CDR3 is TGTGCCAGCTCACCATCTGGACAGGGCGGGACCGGGGAGCTGTTTTTT.